This is a list of T cell receptor beta chains from one sample in a study of T cell responses to AZD1222 COVID-19 vaccine. TCRdb's copy holds only in-frame clones and misses some; the assay was immunoSEQ multiplex PCR. The table records roughly 150,000 clones, roughly 90% of them present only once. The starting material was peripheral blood, obtained on day 0 of AZD1222 vaccination. The receptor set was obtained from an adult in good health. The CDR3 runs from the conserved cysteine through the conserved F or W. D genes are given only for firm matches. Size is omitted from some rows. Given values are once, few, many or a class for expanded clones.

j_gene: TRBJ2-3
d_gene: TRBD2
abundance: .
v_gene: TRBV7-8
CDR3aa: CASSPPLAGGRNTQYF
CDR3nt: TGTGCCAGCAGCCCCCCCCTAGCGGGAGGTCGCAATACGCAGTATTTT

j_gene: TRBJ2-1
d_gene: .
abundance: .
v_gene: TRBV28
CDR3aa: CASSLYNEQFF
CDR3nt: TGTGCCAGCAGTCTTTACAATGAGCAGTTCTTC

j_gene: TRBJ2-1
d_gene: TRBD2
abundance: .
v_gene: TRBV15
CDR3aa: CATNTGLQYEQFF
CDR3nt: TGTGCCACCAACACGGGACTACAATACGAGCAGTTCTTC

j_gene: TRBJ2-7
d_gene: TRBD2
abundance: .
v_gene: TRBV6-6
CDR3aa: CASRPREGRYTTYEQYF
CDR3nt: TGTGCCAGCCGTCCCCGGGAGGGCCGATATACGACCTACGAGCAGTACTTC

j_gene: TRBJ1-1
d_gene: .
abundance: .
v_gene: TRBV14
CDR3aa: CASSRTGMNTEAFF
CDR3nt: TGTGCCAGCAGTCGGACGGGTATGAACACTGAAGCTTTCTTT

j_gene: TRBJ1-5
d_gene: .
abundance: .
v_gene: TRBV6-6
CDR3aa: CASHNGGNQPQHF
CDR3nt: TGTGCCAGCCATAATGGTGGCAATCAGCCCCAGCATTTT

j_gene: TRBJ2-3
d_gene: TRBD2
abundance: once
v_gene: TRBV2
CDR3aa: CASRPTSGGADDTQYF
CDR3nt: TGTGCCAGCAGACCTACTAGCGGGGGGGCCGATGATACGCAGTATTTT

j_gene: TRBJ1-6
d_gene: .
abundance: .
v_gene: TRBV5-6
CDR3aa: CASTRGSYNSPLHF
CDR3nt: TGTGCCAGCACCAGGGGCTCCTATAATTCACCCCTCCACTTT

j_gene: TRBJ2-1
d_gene: TRBD2
abundance: .
v_gene: TRBV12-5
CDR3aa: CASGFLLAGGYNEQFF
CDR3nt: TGTGCTAGTGGTTTTTTACTAGCGGGGGGTTACAATGAGCAGTTCTTC

j_gene: TRBJ2-1
d_gene: TRBD1
abundance: .
v_gene: TRBV27
CDR3aa: CASSSGQYFNEQFF
CDR3nt: TGTGCCAGCAGTTCGGGACAGTACTTCAATGAGCAGTTCTTC

j_gene: TRBJ2-7
d_gene: .
abundance: .
v_gene: TRBV2
CDR3aa: CASFWSQSPSEQYF
CDR3nt: TGTGCCAGTTTCTGGTCACAATCCCCTTCCGAGCAGTACTTC

j_gene: TRBJ1-1
d_gene: .
abundance: .
v_gene: TRBV4-2
CDR3aa: CASSLSGTRNTEAFF
CDR3nt: TGTGCCAGCAGCCTTTCCGGGACAAGGAACACTGAAGCTTTCTTT

j_gene: TRBJ1-6
d_gene: .
abundance: .
v_gene: TRBV6-1
CDR3aa: CASSGFMGQGVTPLHF
CDR3nt: TGTGCCAGCAGTGGGTTCATGGGACAAGGAGTCACCCCCCTCCACTTT

j_gene: TRBJ1-6
d_gene: .
abundance: .
v_gene: TRBV13
CDR3aa: CASSSAGGGGLSPLHF
CDR3nt: TGTGCCAGCAGCTCCGCGGGAGGAGGCGGACTCTCACCCCTCCACTTT

j_gene: TRBJ2-7
d_gene: TRBD2
abundance: .
v_gene: TRBV5-1
CDR3aa: CASSYAGTSATYEQYF
CDR3nt: TGCGCCAGCAGCTACGCCGGGACTAGCGCGACCTACGAGCAGTACTTC

j_gene: TRBJ2-5
d_gene: .
abundance: .
v_gene: TRBV5-1
CDR3aa: CASSSGGLQETQYF
CDR3nt: TGCGCCAGCAGCTCGGGTGGGCTGCAAGAGACCCAGTACTTC

j_gene: TRBJ1-2
d_gene: .
abundance: .
v_gene: TRBV12-3/TRBV12-4
CDR3aa: CASSLGFVYGYTF
CDR3nt: TGTGCCAGCAGTTTGGGGTTCGTCTATGGCTACACCTTC

j_gene: TRBJ2-7
d_gene: .
abundance: .
v_gene: TRBV7-9
CDR3aa: CASSLEQGEQYF
CDR3nt: TGTGCCAGCAGCTTAGAACAGGGCGAGCAGTACTTC

j_gene: TRBJ2-4
d_gene: .
abundance: .
v_gene: TRBV2
CDR3aa: CASSEAGAAKNIQYF
CDR3nt: TGTGCCAGCAGTGAAGCGGGCGCGGCCAAAAACATTCAGTACTTC

j_gene: TRBJ1-2
d_gene: .
abundance: .
v_gene: TRBV3-1/TRBV3-2
CDR3aa: CASSHSARSDGYTF
CDR3nt: TGTGCCAGCAGCCACAGCGCCCGATCGGATGGCTACACCTTC

j_gene: TRBJ2-1
d_gene: TRBD1
abundance: .
v_gene: TRBV24-1
CDR3aa: CATSDLGTDYNEQFF
CDR3nt: TGTGCCACCAGTGATTTGGGGACAGATTACAATGAGCAGTTCTTC

j_gene: TRBJ2-1
d_gene: TRBD2
abundance: .
v_gene: TRBV2
CDR3aa: CASSYSGGSYNEQFF
CDR3nt: TGTGCCAGCAGTTATAGCGGGGGTTCCTACAATGAGCAGTTCTTC

j_gene: TRBJ1-4
d_gene: .
abundance: .
v_gene: TRBV6-5
CDR3aa: CASTSSTGGEKLFF
CDR3nt: TGTGCCAGCACCTCCTCCACGGGAGGGGAAAAACTGTTTTTT

j_gene: TRBJ2-7
d_gene: TRBD2
abundance: .
v_gene: TRBV4-2
CDR3aa: CASSQPPTAGVGSYEQYF
CDR3nt: TGTGCCAGCAGCCAGCCCCCCACGGCGGGAGTTGGTTCCTACGAGCAGTACTTC

j_gene: TRBJ1-2
d_gene: TRBD1
abundance: .
v_gene: TRBV5-1
CDR3aa: CASSRDRGDEMHGYTF
CDR3nt: TGCGCCAGCAGCCGGGACAGGGGCGACGAAATGCATGGCTACACCTTC

j_gene: TRBJ1-2
d_gene: .
abundance: .
v_gene: TRBV5-4
CDR3aa: CASSLASGDRYGYTF
CDR3nt: TGTGCCAGCAGCTTAGCTTCAGGGGACCGCTATGGCTACACCTTC

j_gene: TRBJ1-1
d_gene: .
abundance: .
v_gene: TRBV2
CDR3aa: CASSGGRNTEAFF
CDR3nt: TGTGCCAGCAGTGGGGGCAGAAACACTGAAGCTTTCTTT

j_gene: TRBJ1-1
d_gene: .
abundance: .
v_gene: TRBV7-2
CDR3aa: CASSYYRDGTEAFF
CDR3nt: TGTGCCAGCAGCTACTACAGGGATGGCACTGAAGCTTTCTTT

j_gene: TRBJ1-1
d_gene: .
abundance: .
v_gene: TRBV10-1
CDR3aa: CASSRDGSNTEAFF
CDR3nt: TGCGCCAGCAGTCGGGACGGATCGAACACTGAAGCTTTCTTT

j_gene: TRBJ1-6
d_gene: TRBD1
abundance: .
v_gene: TRBV30
CDR3aa: CALDRANSPLHF
CDR3nt: TGTGCCTTGGACAGGGCCAATTCACCCCTCCACTTT

j_gene: TRBJ1-6
d_gene: .
abundance: .
v_gene: TRBV30
CDR3aa: CAWNSLRVWHF
CDR3nt: TGTGCCTGGAACAGTTTGAGGGTATGGCACTTT

j_gene: TRBJ1-1
d_gene: .
abundance: .
v_gene: TRBV4-1
CDR3aa: CASSRLMGAGNTEAFF
CDR3nt: TGCGCCAGCAGCCGGTTGATGGGGGCAGGAAACACTGAAGCTTTCTTT

j_gene: TRBJ1-4
d_gene: .
abundance: .
v_gene: TRBV7-2
CDR3aa: CASSWIGQSNEKLFF
CDR3nt: TGTGCCAGCAGCTGGATAGGACAGTCTAATGAAAAACTGTTTTTT

j_gene: TRBJ1-1
d_gene: .
abundance: .
v_gene: TRBV28
CDR3aa: CASSFADRSMNTEAFF
CDR3nt: TGTGCCAGCAGTTTCGCTGACAGGTCTATGAACACTGAAGCTTTCTTT

j_gene: TRBJ1-6
d_gene: TRBD1
abundance: once
v_gene: TRBV28
CDR3aa: CASSSGQGPSPLHF
CDR3nt: TGTGCCAGCAGCAGCGGACAGGGTCCGTCACCCCTCCACTTT

j_gene: TRBJ2-2
d_gene: .
abundance: .
v_gene: TRBV11-2
CDR3aa: CASTTASSNTGELFF
CDR3nt: TGTGCCAGCACCACCGCCTCCTCGAACACCGGGGAGCTGTTTTTT